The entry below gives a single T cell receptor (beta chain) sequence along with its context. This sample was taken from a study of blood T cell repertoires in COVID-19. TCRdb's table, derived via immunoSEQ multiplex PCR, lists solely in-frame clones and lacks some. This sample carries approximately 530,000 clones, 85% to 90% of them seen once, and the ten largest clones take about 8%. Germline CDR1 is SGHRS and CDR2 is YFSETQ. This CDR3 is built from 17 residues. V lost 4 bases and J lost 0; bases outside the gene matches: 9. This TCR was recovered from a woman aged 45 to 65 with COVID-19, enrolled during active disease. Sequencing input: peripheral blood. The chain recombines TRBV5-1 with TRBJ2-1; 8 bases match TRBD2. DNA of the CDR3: TGCGCCAGCAGCCCCCGGACTAGCCGGAGCTCCTACAATGAGCAGTTCTTC. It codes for CASSPRTSRSSYNEQFF. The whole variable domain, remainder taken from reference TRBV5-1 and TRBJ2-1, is KAGVTQTPRYLIKTRGQQVTLSCSPISGHRSVSWYQQTPGQGLQFLFEYFSETQRNKGNFPGRFSGRQFSNSRSEMNVSTLELGDSALYLCASSPRTSRSSYNEQFFGPGTRLTVL.